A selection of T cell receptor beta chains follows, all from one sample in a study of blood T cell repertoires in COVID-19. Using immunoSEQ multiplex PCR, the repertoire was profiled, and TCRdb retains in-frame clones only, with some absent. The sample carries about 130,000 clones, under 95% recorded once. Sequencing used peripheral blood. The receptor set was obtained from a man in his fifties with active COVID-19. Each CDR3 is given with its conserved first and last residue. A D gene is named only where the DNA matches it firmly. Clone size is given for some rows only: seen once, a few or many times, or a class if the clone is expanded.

CDR3nt: TGTGCCAGCAGTCCGACAGCTATTAATGAGCAGTTCTTC
CDR3aa: CASSPTAINEQFF
len: 13
d_gene: -
j_gene: TRBJ2-1
abundance: -
v_gene: TRBV28

CDR3nt: TGTGCCAGTAGGGAGGGGGCGTTAGGGCTGAGCCCCTACAATGAGCAGTTCTTC
CDR3aa: CASREGALGLSPYNEQFF
len: 18
d_gene: -
j_gene: TRBJ2-1
abundance: once
v_gene: TRBV19

CDR3nt: TGTGCCTGGAGTGACAGAACCAAACAGGGGGCATATGGCTACACCTTC
CDR3aa: CAWSDRTKQGAYGYTF
len: 16
d_gene: TRBD1
j_gene: TRBJ1-2
abundance: -
v_gene: TRBV30

CDR3nt: TGTGCCAGCAGAAGGACAGGGACCTCCTACGAGCAGTACTTC
CDR3aa: CASRRTGTSYEQYF
len: 14
d_gene: TRBD1
j_gene: TRBJ2-7
abundance: -
v_gene: TRBV6-5

CDR3nt: TGTGCCAGCCGGTCGGGTCGGAACACTGAAGCTTTCTTT
CDR3aa: CASRSGRNTEAFF
len: 13
d_gene: -
j_gene: TRBJ1-1
abundance: -
v_gene: TRBV19

CDR3nt: TGCGCCAGCAGCTCCGTGGGACAGGGAGCGGCAGGCTACACCTTC
CDR3aa: CASSSVGQGAAGYTF
len: 15
d_gene: TRBD1
j_gene: TRBJ1-2
abundance: -
v_gene: TRBV5-1

CDR3nt: TGTGCCAGCACTCGGACAGCCTTGGATGGAAACACCATATATTTT
CDR3aa: CASTRTALDGNTIYF
len: 15
d_gene: -
j_gene: TRBJ1-3
abundance: -
v_gene: TRBV2

CDR3nt: TGTGCCAGCAGCGCCGGGACTAACAATGAGCAGTTCTTC
CDR3aa: CASSAGTNNEQFF
len: 13
d_gene: TRBD2
j_gene: TRBJ2-1
abundance: -
v_gene: TRBV6-4

CDR3nt: TGTGCCAGCAGCTTTACAGGGGACTATGGCTACACCTTC
CDR3aa: CASSFTGDYGYTF
len: 13
d_gene: TRBD1
j_gene: TRBJ1-2
abundance: -
v_gene: TRBV5-5

CDR3nt: TGTGCCAGCAGCTCCAGGGCTAACTATGGCTACACCTTC
CDR3aa: CASSSRANYGYTF
len: 13
d_gene: -
j_gene: TRBJ1-2
abundance: -
v_gene: TRBV12-3/TRBV12-4

CDR3nt: TGTGCCAGCAGGCGGGACAGCTACGAGCAGTACTTC
CDR3aa: CASRRDSYEQYF
len: 12
d_gene: -
j_gene: TRBJ2-7
abundance: -
v_gene: TRBV2

CDR3nt: TGTGCCAGCAGTGAACAGGGGCAAGAAGAGACCCAGTACTTC
CDR3aa: CASSEQGQEETQYF
len: 14
d_gene: TRBD1
j_gene: TRBJ2-5
abundance: -
v_gene: TRBV4-2

CDR3nt: TGCGCCAGCAGCCAACGGACAGGGGAATATTCACCCCTCCACTTT
CDR3aa: CASSQRTGEYSPLHF
len: 15
d_gene: TRBD1
j_gene: TRBJ1-6
abundance: -
v_gene: TRBV4-1

CDR3nt: TGTGCCAGCAGTGAAGCGCTCCTTGGACTAGCGGGAGGGGATGAGCAGTTCTTC
CDR3aa: CASSEALLGLAGGDEQFF
len: 18
d_gene: TRBD2
j_gene: TRBJ2-1
abundance: -
v_gene: TRBV2

CDR3nt: TGTGCCAGCAGCCCCCGTGGTAGTGCGGTGGACGAGCAGTACTTC
CDR3aa: CASSPRGSAVDEQYF
len: 15
d_gene: -
j_gene: TRBJ2-7
abundance: -
v_gene: TRBV7-9

CDR3nt: TGTGCCAGCAGCCTGGGCTCCTCAGGGGGGAATTCACCCCTCCACTTT
CDR3aa: CASSLGSSGGNSPLHF
len: 16
d_gene: TRBD1
j_gene: TRBJ1-6
abundance: -
v_gene: TRBV7-9

CDR3nt: TGTGCCAGCAGCAATTACACCGACCGGACAGAAACTAAGATCTCTGGGGCCAACGTCCTGACTTTC
CDR3aa: CASSNYTDRTETKISGANVLTF
len: 22
d_gene: -
j_gene: TRBJ2-6
abundance: -
v_gene: TRBV21-1

CDR3nt: TGTGCCACCAGTGTGGCGGGGCGAGGTGAGCAGTTCTTC
CDR3aa: CATSVAGRGEQFF
len: 13
d_gene: -
j_gene: TRBJ2-1
abundance: -
v_gene: TRBV24-1

CDR3nt: TGTGCCAGCAGTGGGGCAGGGGTTAACTATGGCTACACCTTC
CDR3aa: CASSGAGVNYGYTF
len: 14
d_gene: -
j_gene: TRBJ1-2
abundance: -
v_gene: TRBV2

CDR3nt: TGTGCCAGCAGCCCGGCCCCCCCTAGCGGGAACGCCAATGAGCAGTTCTTC
CDR3aa: CASSPAPPSGNANEQFF
len: 17
d_gene: TRBD2
j_gene: TRBJ2-1
abundance: -
v_gene: TRBV5-4

CDR3nt: TGTGCCAGCAGCTTAGGCGGGAGGGACACAGATACGCAGTATTTT
CDR3aa: CASSLGGRDTDTQYF
len: 15
d_gene: TRBD2
j_gene: TRBJ2-3
abundance: -
v_gene: TRBV7-9

CDR3nt: TGTGCCAGCAGCATGATACAGGGAAACACCGGGGAGCTGTTTTTT
CDR3aa: CASSMIQGNTGELFF
len: 15
d_gene: -
j_gene: TRBJ2-2
abundance: -
v_gene: TRBV7-3

CDR3nt: TGTGCCAGCATTCGGACAGGGGTCCTTTTGAGCTCCTACGAGCAGTACTTC
CDR3aa: CASIRTGVLLSSYEQYF
len: 17
d_gene: TRBD1
j_gene: TRBJ2-7
abundance: -
v_gene: TRBV6-6

CDR3nt: TGTGCCAGCAGCCAAGAATGGACTAGCGATTTCAGAGATACGCAGTATTTT
CDR3aa: CASSQEWTSDFRDTQYF
len: 17
d_gene: TRBD2
j_gene: TRBJ2-3
abundance: -
v_gene: TRBV3-1/TRBV3-2

CDR3nt: TGTGCCAGCAGCTTGCAGGGCACAGATACGCAGTATTTT
CDR3aa: CASSLQGTDTQYF
len: 13
d_gene: -
j_gene: TRBJ2-3
abundance: -
v_gene: TRBV6-5

CDR3nt: TGTGCCAGCAGCCGAGGACAGGTCCAAGAGACCCAGTACTTC
CDR3aa: CASSRGQVQETQYF
len: 14
d_gene: TRBD1
j_gene: TRBJ2-5
abundance: -
v_gene: TRBV9

CDR3nt: TGTGCCAGCAGCTTAGGTTCCACGGGGGAAAAACTGTTTTTT
CDR3aa: CASSLGSTGEKLFF
len: 14
d_gene: -
j_gene: TRBJ1-4
abundance: few
v_gene: TRBV11-2

CDR3nt: TGTGCCAGTAGGAAGGACGGAGGGAACACTGAAGCTTTCTTT
CDR3aa: CASRKDGGNTEAFF
len: 14
d_gene: -
j_gene: TRBJ1-1
abundance: -
v_gene: TRBV19

CDR3nt: TGTGCCAGCAGCACTGGACTAGCGGGGGGGCCAGGTACGCAGTATTTT
CDR3aa: CASSTGLAGGPGTQYF
len: 16
d_gene: TRBD2
j_gene: TRBJ2-3
abundance: -
v_gene: TRBV6-4

CDR3nt: TGCGCCAGCAGATTAGCGATTTCCGGGGAGCTGTTTTTT
CDR3aa: CASRLAISGELFF
len: 13
d_gene: -
j_gene: TRBJ2-2
abundance: -
v_gene: TRBV5-1

CDR3nt: TGTGCCAGCAGCCCTCGGAGGGAAACTGAAGCTTTCTTT
CDR3aa: CASSPRRETEAFF
len: 13
d_gene: -
j_gene: TRBJ1-1
abundance: -
v_gene: TRBV3-1/TRBV3-2

CDR3nt: TGTGCCAGCAGCGTAGGGACTAGCGGGAGCGTCACGGAGACCCAGTACTTC
CDR3aa: CASSVGTSGSVTETQYF
len: 17
d_gene: TRBD2
j_gene: TRBJ2-5
abundance: few
v_gene: TRBV9

CDR3nt: TGTGCCAGCAGCTTACAGGGTGAGGTAGGGCAGCCCCAGCATTTT
CDR3aa: CASSLQGEVGQPQHF
len: 15
d_gene: -
j_gene: TRBJ1-5
abundance: -
v_gene: TRBV5-8

CDR3nt: TGCGCCAGCAGCCAACCGGGACAGTCCTACGAGCAGTACTTC
CDR3aa: CASSQPGQSYEQYF
len: 14
d_gene: TRBD1
j_gene: TRBJ2-7
abundance: -
v_gene: TRBV4-1

CDR3nt: TGCGCCAGCAGCCGAGCGACAGGGGCCGGCTATGGCTACACCTTC
CDR3aa: CASSRATGAGYGYTF
len: 15
d_gene: TRBD1
j_gene: TRBJ1-2
abundance: -
v_gene: TRBV4-1

CDR3nt: TGCGCCAGCAGCCCGGAAGGGAGCTCCTACAATGAGCAGTTCTTC
CDR3aa: CASSPEGSSYNEQFF
len: 15
d_gene: -
j_gene: TRBJ2-1
abundance: -
v_gene: TRBV5-1

CDR3nt: TGCGCCAGCAGCTTGGGGGTAACAGGGGGGCAAGAGACCCAGTACTTC
CDR3aa: CASSLGVTGGQETQYF
len: 16
d_gene: TRBD1
j_gene: TRBJ2-5
abundance: -
v_gene: TRBV5-1

CDR3nt: TGTGCCACCAGCGACAGGGCGACACCACCCCTCCACTTT
CDR3aa: CATSDRATPPLHF
len: 13
d_gene: TRBD1
j_gene: TRBJ1-6
abundance: -
v_gene: TRBV15

CDR3nt: TGTGCCAGCAGCTTAGCCGGGGGTAGGTACACTGAAGCTTTCTTT
CDR3aa: CASSLAGGRYTEAFF
len: 15
d_gene: -
j_gene: TRBJ1-1
abundance: -
v_gene: TRBV11-3

CDR3nt: TGTGCCAGCAGCTTGCTGGGCCTCGAGCAGTACTTC
CDR3aa: CASSLLGLEQYF
len: 12
d_gene: -
j_gene: TRBJ2-7
abundance: -
v_gene: TRBV7-9

CDR3nt: TGTGCCAGCTCACCCCCGAGGGGGAGGGGTACTGAAGCTTTCTTT
CDR3aa: CASSPPRGRGTEAFF
len: 15
d_gene: -
j_gene: TRBJ1-1
abundance: -
v_gene: TRBV18

CDR3nt: TGTGCCAGCAGCTTAGCCCTGGACAGATATCCTGGAAACACCATATATTTT
CDR3aa: CASSLALDRYPGNTIYF
len: 17
d_gene: -
j_gene: TRBJ1-3
abundance: once
v_gene: TRBV7-6

CDR3nt: TGTGCCAGCAGCCGTTTCCATTCCTTCAGCTCTGGGGCCAACGTCCTGACTTTC
CDR3aa: CASSRFHSFSSGANVLTF
len: 18
d_gene: -
j_gene: TRBJ2-6
abundance: -
v_gene: TRBV14

CDR3nt: TGTGCCAGCAGCTCAAGAAACGGCGGGGAGCTGTTTTTT
CDR3aa: CASSSRNGGELFF
len: 13
d_gene: -
j_gene: TRBJ2-2
abundance: -
v_gene: TRBV7-9

CDR3nt: TGTGCCAGCAGCTTGGCAGGGATCGACTATGGCTACACCTTC
CDR3aa: CASSLAGIDYGYTF
len: 14
d_gene: -
j_gene: TRBJ1-2
abundance: -
v_gene: TRBV5-4

CDR3nt: TGTGCCAGCCGGGAGGACAGGGGCCCCTACGAGCAGTACTTC
CDR3aa: CASREDRGPYEQYF
len: 14
d_gene: TRBD1
j_gene: TRBJ2-7
abundance: few
v_gene: TRBV25-1

CDR3nt: TGTGCCAGCAGCCAAGATGTAGCGGGGGGGCCAGGCGAGCAGTACTTC
CDR3aa: CASSQDVAGGPGEQYF
len: 16
d_gene: TRBD2
j_gene: TRBJ2-7
abundance: -
v_gene: TRBV3-1/TRBV3-2

CDR3nt: TGTGCCAGCAGCCCGACCGGGACAGGGGTCTATGGCTACACCTTC
CDR3aa: CASSPTGTGVYGYTF
len: 15
d_gene: TRBD1
j_gene: TRBJ1-2
abundance: -
v_gene: TRBV7-2

CDR3nt: TGTGCCAGCAGGGCCCCGGGGCGGGGTGAAAAACTGTTTTTT
CDR3aa: CASRAPGRGEKLFF
len: 14
d_gene: -
j_gene: TRBJ1-4
abundance: few
v_gene: TRBV2

CDR3nt: TGTGCCAGCAGTGACATGAAGCGACTAGCGGGAACAGATACGCAGTATTTT
CDR3aa: CASSDMKRLAGTDTQYF
len: 17
d_gene: TRBD2
j_gene: TRBJ2-3
abundance: -
v_gene: TRBV25-1

CDR3nt: TGCAGCGTTGGGACAGAGAACACCGGGGAGCTGTTTTTT
CDR3aa: CSVGTENTGELFF
len: 13
d_gene: -
j_gene: TRBJ2-2
abundance: -
v_gene: TRBV29-1

CDR3nt: TGTGCCAGCAGCCCCCTCGTGGGCTATGGCACCGGGGAGCTGTTTTTT
CDR3aa: CASSPLVGYGTGELFF
len: 16
d_gene: -
j_gene: TRBJ2-2
abundance: -
v_gene: TRBV7-6

CDR3nt: TGCGCCAGCAGCCCCGGGGACTATGGCTACACCTTC
CDR3aa: CASSPGDYGYTF
len: 12
d_gene: -
j_gene: TRBJ1-2
abundance: -
v_gene: TRBV5-1

CDR3nt: TGTGCCACCAGTGAGCTACTAGCGGGGCCCGGCGGGGAGCTGTTTTTT
CDR3aa: CATSELLAGPGGELFF
len: 16
d_gene: TRBD2
j_gene: TRBJ2-2
abundance: -
v_gene: TRBV24-1

CDR3nt: TGTGCCAGCAGTCCCGACAGGGGAACCGAGCAGTTCTTC
CDR3aa: CASSPDRGTEQFF
len: 13
d_gene: TRBD1
j_gene: TRBJ2-1
abundance: once
v_gene: TRBV27